The 26 T cell receptor beta chains below come from one sample, sequenced in a study of regulatory T cells in long-lasting Graves disease (dated by TCRdb to 2020 to 2022). The time point label, read with the paper, signifies: persistent/refractory GD, antithyroid drugs over 5 years with positive TRAb. RNA was extracted from PBMCs in TRIzol for both TCR sequencing and RNA sequencing. The library was prepared using multiplex PCR. Instrument used: Illumina HiSeq 4000. iRepertoire HTBI primers and Arm-PCR amplification of CDR3 regions were used to construct TCR beta libraries. TCRdb trimmed public reads at Q25 via fastp, called clones via MiXCR and kept in-frame beta chains. A single entry per CDR3 protein holds the most common genes and DNA from its merged rows. The sample table records approximately 690,000 distinct CDR3 sequences; roughly 30% of these occur just once. Roughly 41% of the sample goes to the ten largest clones.

The sample was peripheral blood mononuclear cells (PBMCs), taken when the disease was refractory, from a patient treated with antithyroid drugs. Receptor source: a female donor with Graves disease.

This chain joins TRBV27 and TRBJ1-5, with D maybe TRBD1 (5 bases). The CDR3 has 14 residues. V lost 3 bases to trimming and J lost 6 bases, with 12 bases between them. Germline loops: CDR1 MNHEY, CDR2 SMNVEV (reference sequence). In DNA form, the CDR3 reads TGTGCCAGCAGTTTCGGGGGGAGGGGTCAGCCCCAGCATTTT. It yields the protein CASSFGGRGQPQHF.

This clonotype was found a few times. V is TRBV7-2 and J is TRBJ2-7, with TRBD2 matching over 7 bases. The CDR3 has 14 amino acids. After removal of 0 bases from V and 8 bases from J, the junction contained 7 bases not matched to a gene. Germline CDR1 is SGHTA and CDR2 is FQGNSA. CDR3 in amino acids: CASSLATSTPKQYF. DNA for the CDR3: TGTGCCAGCAGCTTAGCGACTAGCACGCCAAAGCAGTACTTC.

The sample holds a few counts of this clonotype. The rearrangement links TRBV6-1 to TRBJ1-1; 7 positions match TRBD1. Losses at the gene ends were 5 bases for V and 4 bases for J; bases not matched to a gene: 10. CDR1 is MNHNS and CDR2 is SASEGT in the germline V gene. The CDR3 contains 15 residues. The CDR3 here is CASSQLGAGGTEAFF. The CDR3 bases are TGTGCCAGCAGTCAACTCGGGGCAGGGGGCACTGAAGCTTTCTTT.

The chain couples TRBV6-1 to TRBJ1-2; possibly TRBD1 for D (6 bases). V was pared by 9 bases and J by 4 bases, with 18 bases between. CDR1 is MNHNS and CDR2 is SASEGT in the germline V gene. CDR3 length equals 14 residues. The CDR3 DNA follows: TGTGCCAGTGGGGGCAGTCCAAATGTCTATGGCTACACCTTC. This sequence encodes CASGGSPNVYGYTF.

This clonotype showed up just a few times. The gene calls are TRBV28 and TRBJ1-5; possibly TRBD1 for D (6 bases). This CDR3 spans 14 amino acids. Trimming cost V 6 bases and J 3 bases, with 12 bases left between them. Germline values: CDR1 MDHEN, CDR2 SYDVKM. The CDR3 DNA reads as TGTGCCAGCAGCCGGGGACAAATCAATCAGCCCCAGCATTTT. Protein: CASSRGQINQPQHF.

This clonotype turned up a few times. J is TRBJ1-5 and V is TRBV19; D not resolved. CDR1 LNHDA and CDR2 SQIVND come from the germline V gene (reference sequence). The germline V and J ends were trimmed by 3 bases and 0 bases, with 12 bases remaining between them. CDR3 size: 16 residues. Here the CDR3 DNA reads TGTGCCAGTAGTATGATATCCGACTATAGCAATCAGCCCCAGCATTTT. Amino acid sequence: CASSMISDYSNQPQHF.

This clonotype was counted a few times. V and J are TRBV4-1 and TRBJ2-7, with a weak D call TRBD1 (6 bases). Per germline, CDR1 MGHRA and CDR2 YSYEKL. Trimming cost V 1 base and J 2 bases, with 9 bases left between them. The CDR3 length is 14 residues. CDR3 loop: CASSQATGPYEQYF. CDR3 in DNA: TGCGCCAGCAGCCAAGCTACAGGGCCCTACGAGCAGTACTTC.

The chain carries TRBV30 and TRBJ2-2, with D possibly being TRBD1 or TRBD2 (5 bases each). Germline V gene data show CDR1 as GTSNPN and CDR2 as SVGIG (reference sequence). The V end lost 2 bases, the J end lost 4 bases, and 11 bases lay between the germline ends. CDR3 size: 14 residues. Here the CDR3 reads CAWSPGSGTGELFF. The CDR3 DNA reads TGTGCCTGGAGTCCAGGGAGTGGCACCGGGGAGCTGTTTTTT.

This chain links TRBV19 with TRBJ1-5; D remains ambiguous. V gave up 3 bases and J gave up 0 bases, with 15 bases separating them. The V gene's germline CDR1 is LNHDA and CDR2 SQIVND (reference sequence). The CDR3 covers 17 residues. CDR3 sequence reads: CASSIVLRSYSNQPQHF. CDR3 in DNA: TGTGCCAGTAGTATCGTCCTGAGGTCCTATAGCAATCAGCCCCAGCATTTT.

The chain uses TRBV20-1 and TRBJ1-5; 9 positions match TRBD1. In germline, CDR1 is DFQATT, CDR2 SNEGSKA (reference sequence). Unmatched junction bases numbered 8, after V lost 6 bases and J lost 5 bases. The CDR3 extends over 14 amino acids. CDR3 nucleotide sequence: TGCAGTGCCCGGACAGGGGAGGAATATCAGCCCCAGCATTTT. This encodes CSARTGEEYQPQHF.

CDR3 sequence reads: CASSLASGQGTGIQYF. The DNA of the CDR3 is TGTGCCAGCAGCTTAGCGTCGGGACAGGGAACGGGCATTCAGTACTTC. The gene calls are TRBV7-2 and TRBJ2-4, with 9 nucleotides matching TRBD1. V lost 0 bases, J lost 9 bases, and 9 bases stayed unmatched. The germline V gene encodes CDR1 SGHTA and CDR2 FQGNSA. CDR3 length equals 16 residues.

This clonotype has only a few counts. This sequence joins TRBV29-1 and TRBJ1-1; 9 positions match TRBD1. The V gene's germline CDR1 is SQVTM and CDR2 ANQGSEA. J lost 5 bases, V lost 5 bases, and 12 bases had no gene match. CDR3 size: 15 residues. CDR3 coding DNA: TGCAGCGTTCCTCCCCCCTACAGGGGGCGAACTGAAGCTTTCTTT. Protein product: CSVPPPYRGRTEAFF.

This clonotype was seen repeatedly, ten times or more. One base away lies a much larger clone, so this may be a sequencing read error. The chain has TRBV12-3 or TRBV12-4 and TRBJ1-2; D is unresolved. This CDR3 is built from 11 residues. The V and J ends lost 5 bases and 2 bases respectively, with 3 bases between them. This chain's CDR3 is CASSMNYGYTF. CDR3 coding DNA: TGTGCCAGCAGTATGAACTATGGCTACACCTTC.

The J gene is TRBJ1-5, the V gene TRBV6-1, with D possibly matching TRBD1 (6 bases). This CDR3 region has 15 residues. V was pared by 7 bases and J by 2 bases, with 15 bases between. Germline-derived CDR1 and CDR2 are MNHNS and SASEGT. CDR3 coding DNA: TGTGCCAGCACACAGTGGGGGCTTGGCAATCAGCCCCAGCATTTT. Its protein is CASTQWGLGNQPQHF.

This clonotype was observed once. This chain links TRBV20-1 with TRBJ1-4; D not certain. Trimming pared 2 bases from V and 7 bases from J, leaving 8 bases between. This CDR3 region has 12 residues. From germline, CDR1 is DFQATT and CDR2 SNEGSKA (reference sequence). CDR3: CSARSGFEKLFF. The CDR3, as DNA: TGCAGTGCTAGAAGTGGTTTTGAAAAACTGTTTTTT.

This clonotype was seen a handful of times. The CDR3, as DNA: TGCGCCAGCAGCTTGTCGACAGGGGGCGCGGCAATTAATGAAAAACTGTTTTTT. This translates into CASSLSTGGAAINEKLFF. The V gene is TRBV5-1, the J gene TRBJ1-4; 10 bases are a match to TRBD1. The V gene end was trimmed by 1 base and the J gene end by 4 bases; junction bases not matched to a gene: 10. CDR3 length: 18 residues. The germline V gene has CDR1 SGHRS and CDR2 YFSETQ.

The table lists this clonotype with a count of one. The chain combines TRBV29-1 with TRBJ2-3, with 11 bases identical to TRBD2. Trimming removed 2 bases from V and 14 bases from J; junction bases left unmatched: 9. The CDR3 consists of 13 residues. Germline V CDR1 and CDR2: SQVTM, ANQGSEA. In DNA, the CDR3 is TGCAGCGTTGAAATTGGTAGCGGGAGGGCCAGGTATTTT. Its protein is CSVEIGSGRARYF.

This clonotype was found a few times. The rearrangement uses TRBV5-1 and TRBJ2-7, with 11 nucleotides matching TRBD2. CDR1 is SGHRS and CDR2 is YFSETQ in the germline V gene. With 5 bases clipped from V and 5 bases from J, the junction kept 6 bases outside the gene matches. The CDR3 is made up of 14 amino acids. The CDR3 loop is CASRLTSGKDEQYF. DNA for the CDR3: TGCGCCAGCAGACTGACTAGCGGGAAAGACGAGCAGTACTTC.

This clonotype has only a few counts. The V and J genes are TRBV5-1 and TRBJ2-2; D may be TRBD1 (6 bases). In germline, CDR1 is SGHRS, CDR2 YFSETQ. CDR3 length: 14 amino acids. Trimming left V 4 bases short and J 5 bases short, with 12 bases between. The CDR3 protein is CASSDRGQTGELFF. The DNA for the CDR3 is TGCGCCAGCAGCGACCGCGGACAGACCGGGGAGCTGTTTTTT.

A note on this clonotype: This may arise from a read error, as a much more abundant clone is one base away. The gene calls are TRBV12-3 or TRBV12-4 and TRBJ2-7, with D unclear. The CDR3 contains 13 residues. In nucleotides, the CDR3 is TGTGCCAGCAGTTTTAGTCTGATCAACGAGCGGTACTTC. This encodes CASSFSLINERYF.

The CDR3 DNA follows: TGTGCCAGCAGAGTACCGGGACAGGGGTACCAAGAGACCCAGTACTTC. Protein sequence: CASRVPGQGYQETQYF. This chain uses TRBV25-1 with TRBJ2-5; 10 bases fit TRBD1. V lost 6 bases, J lost 0 bases, and 7 bases stayed unmatched. The CDR3 runs 16 residues. Per germline, CDR1 MGHDK and CDR2 SYGVNS.

This clonotype was picked up many times. V usage is TRBV2 and J usage is TRBJ2-5; 9 nucleotides agree with TRBD1. This CDR3 spans 16 amino acids. J gave up 2 bases and V 6 bases, and 10 bases lay outside the gene matches. Per germline, CDR1 SNHLY and CDR2 FYNNEI. CDR3 sequence: CASSPTGTGKQETQYF. CDR3 coding DNA: TGTGCCAGCAGCCCGACCGGGACAGGGAAACAAGAGACCCAGTACTTC.

This clonotype was seen only a few times. V and J are TRBV28 and TRBJ1-5; D possibly corresponds to TRBD1 (6 bases). Germline CDR1 MDHEN, CDR2 SYDVKM. Trimming cost V 7 bases and J 5 bases, with 27 bases left between them. There are 18 residues in the CDR3. The CDR3 DNA sequence: TGTGCCAGCACCCAGACAGGCGGGGGTGTGAGGAACGATCAGCCCCAGCATTTT. Translating it yields CASTQTGGGVRNDQPQHF.

This chain joins TRBV6-1 and TRBJ2-2; D not resolved. V shed 5 bases and J shed 10 bases, with 8 bases lying between them. CDR3 size: 11 residues. Germline CDR1 and CDR2: MNHNS and SASEGT. CDR3: CASSLAQELFF. DNA for the CDR3: TGTGCCAGCAGTCTGGCCCAGGAGCTGTTTTTT.

This clonotype was observed a handful of times. The chain employs TRBV27 and TRBJ2-7; a possible D gene is TRBD1 (6 bases). CDR1 MNHEY and CDR2 SMNVEV come from the germline V gene (reference sequence). The CDR3 extends over 14 amino acids. The V end was cut by 4 bases, the J end by 2 bases, with 12 bases between. The CDR3 is CASSSQGNAYEQYF. The CDR3, as DNA: TGTGCCAGCAGTTCCCAGGGGAACGCCTACGAGCAGTACTTC.

The rearrangement uses TRBV30 and TRBJ1-5, with D uncertain. Trimming pared 4 bases from V and 6 bases from J, leaving 19 bases between. The CDR3 spans 15 residues. From germline, CDR1 is GTSNPN and CDR2 SVGIG (reference sequence). For the CDR3, the DNA is TGTGCCTGGACCACACGAGGAGGGCGCAGTCAGCCCCAGCATTTT. It encodes CAWTTRGGRSQPQHF.